What follows are 29 T cell receptor beta chains derived from one specimen sequenced in a study of spatial heterogeneity in lung cancer. Indicated time point: sample taken at primary tumor resection. In each case, whole RNA from tumor, nontumor lung or frozen PBMC was sequenced unsorted. TCRdb re-called the 5' RACE reads through MiXCR, storing one row per CDR3 protein. The sample yields 30,000 or so distinct CDR3 sequences, 7.5% to 10% seen once. The sample here was PBMCs, taken at surgery. The origin of the receptors is a female donor with early-stage non-small cell lung cancer.

This clonotype is a singleton in its sample. Being one base from a much bigger clone, this may be a read error. The V and J genes are TRBV7-9 and TRBJ1-2; 7 bases fit TRBD1. Germline V gene data show CDR1 as SEHNR and CDR2 as FQNEAQ (reference sequence). This CDR3 spans 13 amino acids. The CDR3 sequence is CVSSRDSSYGYTF. The DNA of the CDR3 is TGTGTCAGCAGCAGGGACAGCAGCTATGGCTACACCTTC.

J is TRBJ2-1 and V is TRBV20-1; D tentatively fits TRBD1 or TRBD2 (5 bases each). Trimming took off 8 bases at V and 0 bases at J, with 20 bases between the two ends. This CDR3 contains 16 residues. Germline V gives CDR1 DFQATT, CDR2 SNEGSKA (reference sequence). CDR3 sequence: CSYDQGVSSSYNEQFF. CDR3 nucleotide sequence: TGCAGTTACGACCAGGGAGTATCAAGCTCCTACAATGAGCAGTTCTTC.

This clonotype has a count of ten or more. The chain has TRBV5-4 and TRBJ2-3; D ambiguous. Trimming removed 0 bases from V and 5 bases from J, with 10 bases in between. CDR1 is SGHNT and CDR2 is YYREEE in the germline V gene (reference sequence). The CDR3 is 14 residues long. The DNA of the CDR3 is TGTGCCAGCAGCTTGGTCGGGCCCCGAGATACGCAGTATTTT. It translates to CASSLVGPRDTQYF.

This clonotype was recorded many times. The chain is built from TRBV12-3 or TRBV12-4 and TRBJ2-3; 11 bases fit TRBD2. J gave up 2 bases and V 7 bases, and 5 bases lay outside the gene matches. This CDR3 is built from 15 residues. CDR3 protein: CASTRLAGITDTQYF. In DNA form, the CDR3 reads TGTGCCAGCACGCGACTAGCGGGGATCACAGATACGCAGTATTTT.

This sequence joins TRBV5-8 and TRBJ2-7; possible D gene TRBD2, 5 bases. Germline CDR1 is SGHTS and CDR2 is YDEGEE. CDR3 length equals 15 residues. Trimming removed 7 bases at V and 5 bases at J, with 22 bases between. The CDR3 loop reads CASPNLRALANEQYF. The CDR3 coding sequence is TGTGCCAGCCCAAACCTGCGGGCCCTCGCCAACGAGCAGTACTTC.

This clonotype appeared many times. The rearrangement links TRBV27 to TRBJ2-7; D is tentatively TRBD1 or TRBD2 (5 bases each). CDR3 length equals 13 residues. Trimming left V 5 bases short and J 7 bases short, with 15 bases between. Germline lookup yields CDR1 MNHEY and CDR2 SMNVEV (reference sequence). The CDR3 nucleotides are TGTGCCAGCAGTCCCCTGGGGCGCGGGGAGCAGTACGTC. Residues: CASSPLGRGEQYV.

At least ten counts were recorded for this clonotype. The chain links TRBV9 to TRBJ1-3, with D perhaps matching TRBD1 (5 bases). The CDR3 sequence is 14 residues long. The V end lost 4 bases, the J end lost 4 bases, and 12 bases lay between the germline ends. CDR1 and CDR2 from the germline V gene are SGDLS and YYNGEE. DNA for the CDR3: TGTGCCAGCAGCTCCAGACAGCCCGGAAACACCATATATTTT. Its protein product is CASSSRQPGNTIYF. Full variable domain (outside the CDR3, taken from reference TRBV9 and TRBJ1-3): DSGVTQTPKHLITATGQRVTLRCSPRSGDLSVYWYQQSLDQGLQFLIQYYNGEERAKGNILERFSAQQFPDLHSELNLSSLELGDSALYFCASSSRQPGNTIYFGEGSWLTVV.

This clonotype was counted many times. The chain is built from TRBV20-1 and TRBJ2-5; D call uncertain. The CDR3 covers 12 residues. V lost 1 base to trimming and J lost 4 bases, with 7 bases between them. Germline lookup yields CDR1 DFQATT and CDR2 SNEGSKA (reference sequence). In nucleotides, the CDR3 is TGCAGTGCTAGAGCCCAGTCAGAGACCCAGTACTTC. Translating gives CSARAQSETQYF.

The table lists this clonotype with a few counts. V is TRBV28 and J is TRBJ2-5; 12 bases agree with TRBD1. The germline CDR1 and CDR2 sequences are MDHEN and SYDVKM. V shed 2 bases and J 6 bases; nucleotides not matched to a gene: 4. The CDR3 is 15 amino acids. CDR3 DNA: TGTGCCAGCAGTTTAGGGACAGGGGGCGCGAAGACCCAGTACTTC. The encoded protein is CASSLGTGGAKTQYF. Using reference TRBV28 and TRBJ2-5 for the parts outside the CDR3, the full variable domain is DVKVTQSSRYLVKRTGEKVFLECVQDMDHENMFWYRQDPGLGLRLIYFSYDVKMKEKGDIPEGYSVSREKKERFSLILESASTNQTSMYLCASSLGTGGAKTQYFGPGTRLLVL.

This clonotype was seen repeatedly, ten times or more. V is TRBV11-2 and J is TRBJ1-2, with D possibly matching TRBD1 (5 bases). In germline, CDR1 is SGHAT, CDR2 FQNNGV. Trimming cost V 3 bases and J 4 bases, with 12 bases left between them. The CDR3 extends over 14 amino acids. CDR3 residues: CASSFTGGTYGYTF. Here the CDR3 DNA reads TGTGCCAGCAGCTTTACAGGAGGTACCTATGGCTACACCTTC. Full variable domain (missing parts from reference TRBV11-2 and TRBJ1-2): EAGVAQSPRYKIIEKRQSVAFWCNPISGHATLYWYQQILGQGPKLLIQFQNNGVVDDSQLPKDRFSAERLKGVDSTLKIQPAKLEDSAVYLCASSFTGGTYGYTFGSGTRLTVV.

This chain joins TRBV6-1 and TRBJ1-2, with 7 nucleotides matching TRBD1. In germline, CDR1 is MNHNS, CDR2 SASEGT. The CDR3 extends over 15 amino acids. With 4 bases clipped from V and 4 bases from J, the junction kept 9 bases outside the gene matches. CDR3 sequence: CASSARQGSGYGYTF. In nucleotides, the CDR3 is TGTGCCAGCAGTGCCAGACAGGGATCTGGCTATGGCTACACCTTC.

V gene TRBV7-3 combines with J gene TRBJ2-5, with TRBD2 identical over 9 bases. The CDR3 has 15 residues. In germline, CDR1 is SGHTA, CDR2 FQGTGA. V gave up 5 bases and J gave up 2 bases; unmatched junction bases: 6. The DNA for the CDR3 is TGTGCCAGCAGCCAGCTAGCGGGACTTCAAGAGACCCAGTACTTC. Protein: CASSQLAGLQETQYF.

The genes are TRBV12-3 or TRBV12-4 and TRBJ1-5; D uncertain. The CDR3 length is 16 residues. The V end lost 2 bases, the J end lost 0 bases, and 11 bases lay between the germline ends. CDR3 bases: TGTGCCAGCAGTTTAATCGGATCTCATAGCAATCAGCCCCAGCATTTT. It codes for CASSLIGSHSNQPQHF.

This clonotype was seen ten or more times. The gene calls are TRBV14 and TRBJ2-5; TRBD2 agrees at 7 bases. The CDR3 runs 16 residues. Germline V gene data show CDR1 as SGHDN and CDR2 as FVKESK. J was trimmed by 1 base and V by 4 bases; bases with no gene match: 9. For the CDR3, the DNA is TGTGCCAGCAGCCGTCGACTAGCCGGTCCCCAAGAGACCCAGTACTTC. This codes for CASSRRLAGPQETQYF.

Many counts were recorded for this clonotype. V is TRBV2 and J is TRBJ2-3, with D possibly called TRBD1 or TRBD2 (5 bases each). Germline V gene sequence: CDR1 SNHLY, CDR2 FYNNEI. The V gene lost 9 bases and the J gene lost 0 bases, with 13 bases spanning the gap. The CDR3 runs 14 residues. The CDR3 protein is CASLRGQSTDTQYF. The CDR3 DNA sequence: TGTGCCAGTCTCCGGGGCCAGAGCACAGATACGCAGTATTTT.

This clonotype is large within its sample. This chain connects TRBV9 to TRBJ1-5; D not resolved. The CDR3 length is 14 residues. CDR1 is SGDLS, CDR2 YYNGEE, per germline. V lost 2 bases and J lost 0, with 6 bases in between. As DNA, the CDR3 is TGTGCCAGCAGCGTCGGGTATAGCAATCAGCCCCAGCATTTT. It codes for CASSVGYSNQPQHF. Combining the CDR3 with reference TRBV9 and TRBJ1-5 gives the whole variable domain DSGVTQTPKHLITATGQRVTLRCSPRSGDLSVYWYQQSLDQGLQFLIQYYNGEERAKGNILERFSAQQFPDLHSELNLSSLELGDSALYFCASSVGYSNQPQHFGDGTRLSIL.

This clonotype was seen only a few times. The CDR3 spells CASEPGDTSFTNEKLFF. CDR3 DNA: TGTGCCAGCGAACCGGGCGACACCTCCTTTACTAATGAAAAACTGTTTTTT. The rearrangement joins TRBV10-3 to TRBJ1-4; no definite D call. Deletions cut 10 bases from V and 2 bases from J, with 23 bases between. CDR3 length: 17 residues. Germline loops: CDR1 ENHRY, CDR2 SYGVKD.

This clonotype was observed many times. This chain links TRBV7-6 with TRBJ2-5, with D possibly TRBD2 on 6 matching bases. Germline V gene data show CDR1 as SGHVS and CDR2 as FNYEAQ. V lost 2 bases and J lost 1, with 8 bases in between. CDR3 length: 14 residues. CDR3 sequence (DNA): TGTGCCAGCAGCTTACGGACTACCCAAGAGACCCAGTACTTC. Translating gives CASSLRTTQETQYF. Drawing the rest from reference TRBV7-6 and TRBJ2-5, the complete variable domain is GAGVSQSPRYKVTKRGQDVALRCDPISGHVSLYWYRQALGQGPEFLTYFNYEAQQDKSGLPNDRFSAERPEGSISTLTIQRTEQRDSAMYRCASSLRTTQETQYFGPGTRLLVL.

Comment on this clonotype: A much larger clone lies a single base off, so this may be a read error. This chain uses TRBV2 with TRBJ1-6; D is unresolved. The CDR3 covers 15 residues. Per the germline V gene, CDR1 is SNHLY and CDR2 is FYNNEI. The CDR3 DNA sequence: TGTGCCAACAGTCCTGGTCCTTACTGGTATTCACCCCTCCACTTT. Protein sequence: CANSPGPYWYSPLHF. The whole variable domain, filled in from reference TRBV2 and TRBJ1-6, reads EPEVTQTPSHQVTQMGQEVILRCVPISNHLYFYWYRQILGQKVEFLVSFYNNEISEKSEIFDDQFSVERPDGSNFTLKIRSTKLEDSAMYFCANSPGPYWYSPLHFGNGTRLTVT.

This clonotype appeared many times. This chain uses TRBV24-1 with TRBJ2-3; a weak D match, TRBD1 (5 bases). Germline assignment: CDR1 KGHDR and CDR2 SFDVKD. CDR3 length: 17 amino acids. Trimming removed 3 bases from V and 0 bases from J, with 15 bases in between. The CDR3 is CATSDRLGAGSTDTQYF. The CDR3 region has the DNA TGTGCCACCAGTGATCGGCTAGGGGCAGGGAGCACAGATACGCAGTATTTT.

The CDR3 DNA sequence: TGTGCCAGCAGGGGCCCAAGCGGGAGAGGTTCCTACGAGCAGTACTTC. This codes for CASRGPSGRGSYEQYF. The chain is built from TRBV11-2 and TRBJ2-7; 8 bases line up with TRBD2. Germline V gene lookup returns CDR1 SGHAT and CDR2 FQNNGV. This CDR3 comprises 16 residues. With 6 bases clipped from V and 1 base from J, the junction kept 11 bases outside the gene matches.

This clonotype was seen at least ten times. The chain uses TRBV19 and TRBJ2-1; 7 positions match TRBD2. CDR1 and CDR2 (germline): LNHDA, SQIVND (reference sequence). The CDR3 is made up of 13 amino acids. V dropped 8 bases and J dropped 5; count of bases not matched to a gene: 6. CDR3 amino acids: CASLSSGHNEQFF. As DNA, the CDR3 is TGTGCCAGTCTGTCTAGCGGCCACAATGAGCAGTTCTTC.

The J gene is TRBJ2-7, the V gene TRBV6-2 or TRBV6-3; 9 nucleotides agree with TRBD1. The J segment lost 7 bases and the V segment lost 6 bases, leaving 10 bases of the junction unmatched. The germline V gene has CDR1 MNHEY and CDR2 SVGEGT. The CDR3 totals 14 residues. CDR3 sequence (DNA): TGTGCCAGCAGAGCCGGGACAGGGAGGAGTGAGCAGTACTTC. It codes for CASRAGTGRSEQYF.

At least ten counts were recorded for this clonotype. CDR3 residues: CASSSYLTQGPYNEQFF. DNA of the CDR3: TGTGCCAGCAGTTCCTACCTGACCCAGGGGCCCTACAATGAGCAGTTCTTC. The chain carries TRBV12-3 or TRBV12-4 and TRBJ2-1; TRBD1 might be the D (6 bases). Trimming left V 4 bases short and J 2 bases short, with 18 bases between. This CDR3 is built from 17 residues.

This clonotype was recorded at least ten times. V is TRBV18 and J is TRBJ2-3, with 8 bases aligning to TRBD1. The CDR3 runs to 14 residues. V shed 2 bases, J shed 6 bases, and the junction held 4 bases outside the gene matches. Germline V gives CDR1 KGHSH, CDR2 LQKENI. CDR3 residues: CASSPGQGSDTQYF. CDR3 sequence (DNA): TGTGCCAGCTCACCAGGACAGGGATCGGATACGCAGTATTTT.

This clonotype has at least ten counts. This chain joins TRBV27 and TRBJ2-2, with TRBD1 identical over 10 bases. Germline V gene data show CDR1 as MNHEY and CDR2 as SMNVEV (reference sequence). Trimming took 6 bases from V and 6 from J; bases not matched to a gene: 16. This CDR3 has 18 amino acids. In DNA, the CDR3 is TGTGCCAGCAGCTTTTATCGACAGGGGGCGACGCAGGCCGGGGAGCTGTTTTTT. The encoded protein is CASSFYRQGATQAGELFF.

This clonotype appeared a few times. The chain links TRBV4-3 to TRBJ2-3; 7 bases align to TRBD2. V lost 0 bases and J lost 9; bases outside the gene matches: 9. Germline loops: CDR1 LGHNA, CDR2 YSLEER. The CDR3 runs 15 residues. CDR3 coding DNA: TGCGCCAGCAGCCAAGATTCCGGGCCCGGGGGGACGCAGTATTTT. This codes for CASSQDSGPGGTQYF.

This clonotype has at least ten counts. This rearrangement joins TRBV28 to TRBJ2-1; D uncertain. This CDR3 is built from 12 residues. The germline V gene has CDR1 MDHEN and CDR2 SYDVKM. Trimming removed 6 bases at V and 6 bases at J, with 9 bases between. For the CDR3, the DNA is TGTGCCAGCAGCACCCGCGGCAATGAGCAGTTCTTC. Amino acids: CASSTRGNEQFF.

This clonotype was recorded at least ten times. The chain combines TRBV10-3 with TRBJ1-5; D is unresolved. Per germline, CDR1 ENHRY and CDR2 SYGVKD. V lost 5 bases and J lost 5, with 16 bases in between. The CDR3 covers 15 residues. Here the CDR3 reads CAISPLNDPDQPQHF. CDR3 nucleotide sequence: TGTGCCATCAGTCCTCTAAACGATCCCGATCAGCCCCAGCATTTT.